One and the same sample provided the 9 T cell receptor beta chains below, sequenced in a study of shared clonotypes between healthy human individuals. Here immunoSEQ multiplex PCR was the method, and the copy in TCRdb shows in-frame clones only, minus some. The sample has more than 450,000 clones, less than 85% seen once. The sample comprised PBMCs. Every receptor here comes from a woman aged 40 to 55 in good health. Some clones in this sample may be carry-over from other donors' samples.

The chain combines TRBV7-9 with TRBJ1-5, with D hard to call. This CDR3 is built from 13 residues. Trimming cost V 5 bases and J 7 bases, with 12 bases left between them. Germline V gives CDR1 SEHNR, CDR2 FQNEAQ (reference sequence). In nucleotides, the CDR3 is TGTGCCAGCAGCCCCGCCAGTTGGCAGCCCCAGCATTTT. Translated: CASSPASWQPQHF.

This clone showed up just a few times. The V call is TRBV4-2, the J call TRBJ2-7; 14 bases match TRBD2. Germline CDR1 is LGHNA and CDR2 is YNFKEQ. This CDR3 has 16 amino acids. V gave up 0 bases and J gave up 7 bases; unmatched junction bases: 5. This chain's CDR3 is CASSQDGTSGSSEQYF. The CDR3 DNA follows: TGTGCCAGCAGCCAAGATGGGACTAGCGGGAGTTCAGAGCAGTACTTC.

The rearrangement uses TRBV5-1 and TRBJ2-7; the match to TRBD2 covers 9 bases. Germline values: CDR1 SGHRS, CDR2 YFSETQ. The CDR3 length is 15 residues. With V trimmed by 0 bases and J by 7 bases, 8 bases remained unmatched. In nucleotides, the CDR3 is TGCGCCAGCAGCTTGGGACTAGCGGACCGAGGGGAGCAGTACTTC. Translated, it gives CASSLGLADRGEQYF. Full variable domain (rest looked up from reference TRBV5-1 and TRBJ2-7): KAGVTQTPRYLIKTRGQQVTLSCSPISGHRSVSWYQQTPGQGLQFLFEYFSETQRNKGNFPGRFSGRQFSNSRSEMNVSTLELGDSALYLCASSLGLADRGEQYFGPGTRLTVT.

This clone was counted a single time. The rearrangement joins TRBV19 to TRBJ2-1; tentative D call: TRBD2 (5 bases). V lost 7 bases and J 3 bases, leaving 10 bases between the germline ends. This CDR3 comprises 13 residues. The germline V gene has CDR1 LNHDA and CDR2 SQIVND (reference sequence). CDR3 amino acids: CASNLAGYNEQFF. Written as DNA, the CDR3 is TGTGCCAGTAACCTCGCGGGCTACAATGAGCAGTTCTTC.

In its sample, this clone was seen many times. The V and J genes are TRBV5-4 and TRBJ2-3; a possible D gene is TRBD2 (6 bases). Trimming pared 4 bases from V and 2 bases from J, leaving 20 bases between. This CDR3 region has 17 residues. The germline V gene encodes CDR1 SGHNT and CDR2 YYREEE (reference sequence). The chain's CDR3 is CASSRSGLPLLTDTQYF. CDR3 coding DNA: TGTGCCAGCAGCCGGAGCGGACTACCCCTTCTCACAGATACGCAGTATTTT.

The V call is TRBV7-2, the J call TRBJ1-1; D is perhaps TRBD1 (6 bases). V gave up 0 bases and J gave up 6 bases, with 11 bases separating them. Germline V CDR1 and CDR2: SGHTA, FQGNSA. CDR3 length: 14 amino acids. For the CDR3, the DNA is TGTGCCAGCAGCTTAGCAGCTCCAGGGGCTGAAGCTTTCTTT. The encoded protein is CASSLAAPGAEAFF.

This chain joins TRBV29-1 and TRBJ1-5; D possibly corresponds to TRBD1 (6 bases). The CDR3 has 14 amino acids. The germline V gene has CDR1 SQVTM and CDR2 ANQGSEA. The V end lost 6 bases, the J end lost 1 base, and 13 bases lay between the germline ends. Here the CDR3 reads CSVAQGISNQPQHF. Here the CDR3 DNA reads TGCAGCGTCGCACAGGGAATCAGCAATCAGCCCCAGCATTTT.

This clone was seen only a few times. The chain employs TRBV28 and TRBJ1-1; weak D call: TRBD1 (6 bases). The CDR3 extends over 13 amino acids. Trimming stripped 7 bases from V and 1 base from J, with 10 bases between. Germline-derived CDR1 and CDR2 are MDHEN and SYDVKM. This CDR3 reads CASTPTGNTEAFF. The CDR3 DNA is TGTGCCAGCACCCCGACAGGGAACACTGAAGCTTTCTTT.

The chain couples TRBV4-3 to TRBJ2-5, with D possibly being TRBD2 (5 bases). This CDR3 is built from 15 residues. Looked up from germline, CDR1 is LGHNA and CDR2 is YSLEER. V was trimmed by 0 bases and J by 4 bases, leaving 12 bases between them. The CDR3 region has the DNA TGCGCCAGCAGCCAAGATACGGGGAAGGGAGAGACCCAGTACTTC. Protein product: CASSQDTGKGETQYF.